This entry lists 14 T cell receptor beta chains sequenced from one sample in a study of T cells in Graves' hyperthyroidism and ophthalmopathy. Amplified TCR beta CDR3 regions came from RNA transcripts. The HTBI primer set drove a first-round RT-PCR of the TCR CDR3. One entry per CDR3 protein, called by TCRdb with MiXCR from the multiplex PCR reads. The sample has approximately 870,000 distinct CDR3 sequences; 38% are singletons. The sample consisted of blood. Receptors originate from a man aged 18-30 years with Graves' hyperthyroidism.

This clonotype was counted many times. V usage is TRBV2 and J usage is TRBJ1-2, with a possible D match to TRBD1 (5 bases). This CDR3 is built from 16 residues. CDR1 and CDR2 from the germline V gene are SNHLY and FYNNEI. V was cut by 8 bases and J by 4 bases, with 23 bases left in between. CDR3 coding DNA: TGTGCCAGCCTGGGGGGGGGGATGAAGACTTCCTATGGCTACACCTTC. Amino acid sequence: CASLGGGMKTSYGYTF.

This clonotype was seen ten or more times. This rearrangement joins TRBV10-3 to TRBJ1-5; D may be TRBD1 (6 bases). V was cut by 0 bases and J by 5 bases, with 14 bases left in between. CDR1 is ENHRY and CDR2 is SYGVKD in the germline V gene. The CDR3 contains 16 residues. The CDR3 sequence: CAISESRRGGDQPQHF. The CDR3 DNA follows: TGTGCCATCAGTGAGTCGCGCCGAGGGGGAGATCAGCCCCAGCATTTT.

This clonotype showed up many times. The V call is TRBV9, the J call TRBJ2-2; the D is unclear. CDR3 length equals 12 residues. Per germline, CDR1 SGDLS and CDR2 YYNGEE. Trimming pared 3 bases from V and 6 bases from J, leaving 6 bases between. The CDR3 sequence is CASSGRSGELFF. CDR3 DNA: TGTGCCAGCAGCGGTAGATCCGGGGAGCTGTTTTTT.

This clonotype was seen at least ten times. The chain links TRBV11-2 to TRBJ1-6, with 7 bases identical to TRBD1. The V gene's germline CDR1 is SGHAT and CDR2 FQNNGV. The V gene end was trimmed by 5 bases and the J gene end by 10 bases; junction bases not matched to a gene: 11. This CDR3 comprises 15 residues. The CDR3 here is CASSGGGSGRSPLHF. CDR3 bases: TGTGCCAGCAGCGGAGGGGGCTCGGGACGGTCACCCCTCCACTTT.

Remarks on this clonotype: This clone may be a read error of a much larger clone one base away. The V and J genes are TRBV7-9 and TRBJ2-7; unclear D gene. The ends were cut back, 6 bases at V and 6 bases at J, with 3 bases in the middle. This CDR3 has 9 residues. Germline V gene sequence: CDR1 SEHNR, CDR2 FQNEAQ (reference sequence). The CDR3 coding sequence is TGTGCCAGCAGGATCGAGCAGTACTTC. This gives the protein CASRIEQYF.

At least ten counts were recorded for this clonotype. The rearrangement links TRBV7-2 to TRBJ2-7; D may be TRBD2 (7 bases). The CDR3 contains 15 residues. V was trimmed by 5 bases and J by 4 bases, leaving 18 bases between them. Germline V lookup: CDR1 SGHTA, CDR2 FQGNSA. CDR3 nucleotide sequence: TGTGCCAGCAGCGACAGCGGGGAAGGGGGGTACGAGCAGTACTTC. Amino acids: CASSDSGEGGYEQYF. The complete variable domain, with remaining parts taken from reference TRBV7-2 and TRBJ2-7, reads GAGVSQSPSNKVTEKGKDVELRCDPISGHTALYWYRQSLGQGLEFLIYFQGNSAPDKSGLPSDRFSAERTGGSVSTLTIQRTQQEDSAVYLCASSDSGEGGYEQYFGPGTRLTVT.

This clonotype was seen repeatedly, ten times or more. The chain has TRBV24-1 and TRBJ2-5; no clear D. This CDR3 contains 15 residues. CDR1 KGHDR and CDR2 SFDVKD come from the germline V gene. The V gene lost 3 bases and the J gene lost 1 base, with 11 bases spanning the gap. The CDR3 region is CATSDPRSTQETQYF. As DNA, the CDR3 is TGTGCCACCAGTGATCCCCGTTCCACCCAAGAGACCCAGTACTTC.

The gene calls are TRBV20-1 and TRBJ1-2; D might be TRBD1 (6 bases). Looked up from germline, CDR1 is DFQATT and CDR2 is SNEGSKA (reference sequence). The CDR3 spans 16 residues. With 5 bases removed from V and 2 bases from J, the gap between germline ends came to 21 bases. In nucleotides, the CDR3 is TGCAGTGCTGAGGGGGGCGCAGAATTGAAAAACTATGGCTACACCTTC. It specifies CSAEGGAELKNYGYTF.

The rearrangement uses TRBV20-1 and TRBJ1-6; the match to TRBD1 covers 8 bases. With 5 bases clipped from V and 7 bases from J, the junction kept 4 bases outside the gene matches. The germline CDR1 and CDR2 sequences are DFQATT and SNEGSKA (reference sequence). The CDR3 covers 13 residues. DNA of the CDR3: TGCAGTGCTCGCCAGGGGGCGAATTCACCCCTCCACTTT. Amino acid sequence: CSARQGANSPLHF.

This clonotype was recorded only once. This may come from a read error, since a much larger clone is one base off. This chain joins TRBV20-1 and TRBJ2-7; TRBD1 might be the D (6 bases). The CDR3 spans 13 residues. The V gene's germline CDR1 is DFQATT and CDR2 SNEGSKA (reference sequence). The ends were cut back, 3 bases at V and 3 bases at J, with 12 bases in the middle. The CDR3 reads CSASTRQDYEQYF. The CDR3, as DNA: TGCAGTGCTAGTACGAGACAGGACTACGAGCAGTACTTC.

This clonotype was observed many times. The V call is TRBV29-1, the J call TRBJ2-7; unclear D gene. V was clipped by 3 bases and J by 2 bases, with 11 bases between them. In germline, CDR1 is SQVTM, CDR2 ANQGSEA. The CDR3 is 13 residues long. DNA of the CDR3: TGCAGCGTTGAGAACAGTATCACCTACGAGCAGTACTTC. Residues: CSVENSITYEQYF.

This sequence joins TRBV5-1 and TRBJ1-3, with 9 bases identical to TRBD1. CDR3 length equals 16 residues. Per the germline V gene, CDR1 is SGHRS and CDR2 is YFSETQ. Losses at the gene ends were 3 bases for V and 0 bases for J; bases not matched to a gene: 4. The CDR3 nucleotides read TGCGCCAGCAGCTCCCCGGGACAGGGCTCTGGAAACACCATATATTTT. Translating it yields CASSSPGQGSGNTIYF.

The gene calls are TRBV19 and TRBJ1-1, with D possibly being TRBD1 (5 bases). The CDR3 sequence is 16 residues long. Per germline, CDR1 LNHDA and CDR2 SQIVND (reference sequence). Trimming removed 10 bases from V and 5 bases from J, with 26 bases in between. CDR3 region: CATHEPVGTSGTEAFF. CDR3 nucleotide sequence: TGTGCCACACATGAACCCGTGGGGACCTCGGGAACTGAAGCTTTCTTT. The whole variable domain, filled in from reference TRBV19 and TRBJ1-1, reads DGGITQSPKYLFRKEGQNVTLSCEQNLNHDAMYWYRQDPGQGLRLIYYSQIVNDFQKGDIAEGYSVSREKKESFPLTVTSAQKNPTAFYLCATHEPVGTSGTEAFFGQGTRLTVV.

This chain uses TRBV14 with TRBJ2-7; tentatively, D is TRBD1 or TRBD2 (5 bases each). The CDR3 is 13 residues long. Per germline, CDR1 SGHDN and CDR2 FVKESK. Trimming stripped 8 bases from V and 6 bases from J, with 17 bases between. The CDR3: CASSPAGTTEQYF. CDR3 in DNA: TGTGCCAGCTCACCAGCCGGGACCACCGAGCAGTACTTC.